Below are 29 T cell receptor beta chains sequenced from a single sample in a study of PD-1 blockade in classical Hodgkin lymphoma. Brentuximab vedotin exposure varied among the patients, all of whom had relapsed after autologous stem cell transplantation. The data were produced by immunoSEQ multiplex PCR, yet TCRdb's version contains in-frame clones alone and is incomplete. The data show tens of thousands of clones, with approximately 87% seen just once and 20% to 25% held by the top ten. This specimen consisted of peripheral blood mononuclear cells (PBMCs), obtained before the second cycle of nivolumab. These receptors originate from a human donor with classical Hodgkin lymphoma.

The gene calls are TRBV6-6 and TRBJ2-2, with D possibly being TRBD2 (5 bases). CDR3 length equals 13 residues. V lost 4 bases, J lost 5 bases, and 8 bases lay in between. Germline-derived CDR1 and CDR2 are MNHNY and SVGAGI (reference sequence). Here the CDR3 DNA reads TGTGCCAGCAGTTCCGGGGAGACCGGGGAGCTGTTTTTT. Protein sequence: CASSSGETGELFF.

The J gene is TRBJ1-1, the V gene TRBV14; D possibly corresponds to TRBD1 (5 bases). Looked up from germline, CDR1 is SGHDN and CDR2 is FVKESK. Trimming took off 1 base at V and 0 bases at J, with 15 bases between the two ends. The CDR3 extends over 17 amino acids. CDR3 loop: CASSQGGGLPMNTEAFF. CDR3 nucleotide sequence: TGTGCCAGCAGCCAAGGTGGGGGTTTGCCCATGAACACTGAAGCTTTCTTT.

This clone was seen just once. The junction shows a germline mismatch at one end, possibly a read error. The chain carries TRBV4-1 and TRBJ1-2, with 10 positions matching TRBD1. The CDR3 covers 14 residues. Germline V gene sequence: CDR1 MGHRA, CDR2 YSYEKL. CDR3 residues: CASSETTGGEGYTF. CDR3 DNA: TGTGCCAGCAGCGAAACGACAGGGGGCGAAGGCTACACCTTC.

The CDR3 region has the DNA TGTGCCAGTAGTCCTTGGGGGCCCCCGAACACTGAAGCTTTCTTT. It translates to CASSPWGPPNTEAFF. V is TRBV19 and J is TRBJ1-1; tentatively, D is TRBD1 (6 bases). The V and J ends lost 5 bases and 1 base respectively, with 14 bases between them. Germline V CDR1 and CDR2: LNHDA, SQIVND (reference sequence). The CDR3 covers 15 residues.

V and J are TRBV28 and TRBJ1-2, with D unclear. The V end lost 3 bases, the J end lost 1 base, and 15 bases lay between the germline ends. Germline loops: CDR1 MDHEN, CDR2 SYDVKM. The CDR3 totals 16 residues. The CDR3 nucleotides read TGTGCCAGCAGTTTGATGGGTGGGTTATTTAACTATGGCTACACCTTC. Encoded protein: CASSLMGGLFNYGYTF.

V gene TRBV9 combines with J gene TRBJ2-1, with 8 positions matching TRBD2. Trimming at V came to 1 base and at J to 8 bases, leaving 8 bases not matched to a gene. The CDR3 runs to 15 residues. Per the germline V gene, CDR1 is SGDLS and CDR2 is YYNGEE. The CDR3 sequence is CASSVIGREGDEQFF. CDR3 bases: TGTGCCAGCAGCGTAATCGGTCGGGAGGGCGATGAGCAGTTCTTC.

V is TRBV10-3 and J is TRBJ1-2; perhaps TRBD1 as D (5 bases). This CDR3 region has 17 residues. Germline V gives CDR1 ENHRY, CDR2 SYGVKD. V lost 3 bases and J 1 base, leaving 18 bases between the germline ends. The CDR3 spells CAISDSTGGTLNYGYTF. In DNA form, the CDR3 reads TGTGCCATCAGTGATTCGACCGGGGGTACCCTTAACTATGGCTACACCTTC.

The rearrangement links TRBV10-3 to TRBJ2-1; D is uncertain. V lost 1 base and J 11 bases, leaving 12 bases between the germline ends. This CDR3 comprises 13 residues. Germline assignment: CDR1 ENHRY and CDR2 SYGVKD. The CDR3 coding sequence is TGTGCCATCAGTGAGTTCGTAGCAAATCAGCAGTTCTTC. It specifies CAISEFVANQQFF.

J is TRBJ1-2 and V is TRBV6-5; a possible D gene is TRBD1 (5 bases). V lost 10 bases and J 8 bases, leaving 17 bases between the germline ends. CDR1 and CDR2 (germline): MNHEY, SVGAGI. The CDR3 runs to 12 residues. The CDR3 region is CATREGLRGYTF. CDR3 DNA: TGTGCCACCCGGGAGGGGTTGCGGGGCTACACCTTC.

The CDR3 protein is CASSNGQGAGGEQFF. The CDR3 DNA sequence: TGTGCCAGTAGTAACGGACAGGGGGCAGGGGGTGAGCAGTTCTTC. The chain carries TRBV19 and TRBJ2-1; 11 bases fit TRBD1. The CDR3 runs 15 residues. CDR1 LNHDA and CDR2 SQIVND come from the germline V gene (reference sequence). V shed 4 bases, J shed 9 bases, and the junction held 8 bases outside the gene matches.

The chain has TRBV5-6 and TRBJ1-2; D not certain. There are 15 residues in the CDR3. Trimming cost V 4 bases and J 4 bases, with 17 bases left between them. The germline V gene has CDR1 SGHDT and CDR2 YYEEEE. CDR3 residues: CASSVVPGLSYGYTF. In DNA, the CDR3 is TGTGCCAGCAGCGTAGTCCCGGGTCTGAGCTATGGCTACACCTTC.

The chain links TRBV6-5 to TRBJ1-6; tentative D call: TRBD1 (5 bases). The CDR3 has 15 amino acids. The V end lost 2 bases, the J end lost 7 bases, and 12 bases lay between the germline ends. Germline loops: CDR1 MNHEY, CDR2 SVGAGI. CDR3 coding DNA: TGTGCCAGCAGTTACATCGCCGGGGGGAATTCACCCCTCCACTTT. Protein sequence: CASSYIAGGNSPLHF.

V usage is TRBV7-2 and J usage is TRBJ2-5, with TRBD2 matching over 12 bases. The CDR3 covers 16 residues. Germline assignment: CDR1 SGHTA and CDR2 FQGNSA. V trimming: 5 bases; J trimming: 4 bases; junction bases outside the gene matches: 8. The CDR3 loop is CASSQTSGSWGETQYF. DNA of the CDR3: TGTGCCAGCAGCCAGACTAGCGGGAGTTGGGGAGAGACCCAGTACTTC.

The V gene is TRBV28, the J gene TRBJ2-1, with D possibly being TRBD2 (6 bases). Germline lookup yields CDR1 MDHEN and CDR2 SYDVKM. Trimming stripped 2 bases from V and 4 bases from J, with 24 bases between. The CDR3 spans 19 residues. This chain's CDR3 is CASSLEVLGAGRGYNEQFF. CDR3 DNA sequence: TGTGCCAGCAGTTTAGAGGTTTTAGGCGCCGGGCGGGGTTACAATGAGCAGTTCTTC.

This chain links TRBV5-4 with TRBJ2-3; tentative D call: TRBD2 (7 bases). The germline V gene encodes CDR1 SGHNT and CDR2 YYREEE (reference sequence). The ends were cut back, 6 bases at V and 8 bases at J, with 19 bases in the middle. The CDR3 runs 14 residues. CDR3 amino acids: CASNRYGGPVTQYF. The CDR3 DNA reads TGTGCCAGCAACCGATACGGGGGGCCGGTTACGCAGTATTTT. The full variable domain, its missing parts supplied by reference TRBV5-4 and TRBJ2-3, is ETGVTQSPTHLIKTRGQQVTLRCSSQSGHNTVSWYQQALGQGPQFIFQYYREEENGRGNFPPRFSGLQFPNYSSELNVNALELDDSALYLCASNRYGGPVTQYFGPGTRLTVL.

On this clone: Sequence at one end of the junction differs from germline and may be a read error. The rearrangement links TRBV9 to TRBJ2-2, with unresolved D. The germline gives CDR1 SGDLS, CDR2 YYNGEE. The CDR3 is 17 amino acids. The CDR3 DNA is TGTGCCAGCAGCGTAAATTACCGGGTCCCGAACCCCGGGGAGCTGTTTTTT. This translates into CASSVNYRVPNPGELFF.

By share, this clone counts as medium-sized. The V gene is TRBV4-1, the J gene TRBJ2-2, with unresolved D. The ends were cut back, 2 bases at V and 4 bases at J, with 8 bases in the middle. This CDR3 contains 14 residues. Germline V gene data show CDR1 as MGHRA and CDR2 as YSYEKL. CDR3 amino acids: CASSQHWGTGELFF. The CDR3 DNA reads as TGCGCCAGCAGCCAACATTGGGGCACCGGGGAGCTGTTTTTT.

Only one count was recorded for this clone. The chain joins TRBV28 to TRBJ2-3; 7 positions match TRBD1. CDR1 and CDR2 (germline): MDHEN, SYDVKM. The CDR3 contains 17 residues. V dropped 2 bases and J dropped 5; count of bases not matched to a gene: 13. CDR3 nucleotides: TGTGCCAGCAGTTTACTACCCAGGGGTAGGGGGCAAGATACGCAGTATTTT. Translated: CASSLLPRGRGQDTQYF.

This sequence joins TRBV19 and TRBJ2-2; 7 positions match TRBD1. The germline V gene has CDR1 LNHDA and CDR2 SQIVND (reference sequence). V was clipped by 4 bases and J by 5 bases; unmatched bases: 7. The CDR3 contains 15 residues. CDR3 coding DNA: TGTGCCAGTAGTACCGGGACAGCTAGGACCGGGGAGCTGTTTTTT. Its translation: CASSTGTARTGELFF. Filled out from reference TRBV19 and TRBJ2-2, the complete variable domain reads DGGITQSPKYLFRKEGQNVTLSCEQNLNHDAMYWYRQDPGQGLRLIYYSQIVNDFQKGDIAEGYSVSREKKESFPLTVTSAQKNPTAFYLCASSTGTARTGELFFGEGSRLTVL.

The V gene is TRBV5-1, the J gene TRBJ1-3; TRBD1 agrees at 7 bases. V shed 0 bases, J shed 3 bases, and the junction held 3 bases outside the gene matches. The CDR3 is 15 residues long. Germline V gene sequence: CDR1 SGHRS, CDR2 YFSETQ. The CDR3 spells CASSLGTGDGNTIYF. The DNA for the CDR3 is TGCGCCAGCAGCTTGGGTACAGGGGATGGAAACACCATATATTTT.

CDR3 DNA sequence: TGTGCCAGCAGCCCAAGCCTTTACAGGAGCTTGAATGAGCAGTTCTTC. Translation gives CASSPSLYRSLNEQFF. V usage is TRBV9 and J usage is TRBJ2-1; D possibly corresponds to TRBD1 (5 bases). This CDR3 has 16 amino acids. Deletions cut 4 bases from V and 7 bases from J, with 21 bases between. Germline loops: CDR1 SGDLS, CDR2 YYNGEE. Looking up the rest from reference TRBV9 and TRBJ2-1 gives the full variable domain: DSGVTQTPKHLITATGQRVTLRCSPRSGDLSVYWYQQSLDQGLQFLIQYYNGEERAKGNILERFSAQQFPDLHSELNLSSLELGDSALYFCASSPSLYRSLNEQFFGPGTRLTVL.

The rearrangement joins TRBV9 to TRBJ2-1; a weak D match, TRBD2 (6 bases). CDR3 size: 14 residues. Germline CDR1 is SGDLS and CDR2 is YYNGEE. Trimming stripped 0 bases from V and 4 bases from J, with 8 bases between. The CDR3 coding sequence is TGTGCCAGCAGCGTAGGTCGGGGGTACAATGAGCAGTTCTTC. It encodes CASSVGRGYNEQFF.

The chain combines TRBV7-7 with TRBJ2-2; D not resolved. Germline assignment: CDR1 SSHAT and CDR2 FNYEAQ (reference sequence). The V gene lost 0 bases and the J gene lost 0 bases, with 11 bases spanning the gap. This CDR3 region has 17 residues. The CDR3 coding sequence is TGTGCCAGCAGCTTAGCGTCTGGCCGAACGAACACCGGGGAGCTGTTTTTT. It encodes CASSLASGRTNTGELFF.

The CDR3 is CASSLASAANEKLFF. In nucleotides, the CDR3 is TGTGCCAGCAGCTTAGCGTCTGCCGCAAATGAAAAACTGTTTTTT. The V and J genes are TRBV7-9 and TRBJ1-4; D call uncertain. Germline assignment: CDR1 SEHNR and CDR2 FQNEAQ (reference sequence). With 0 bases removed from V and 5 bases from J, the gap between germline ends came to 10 bases. The CDR3 is 15 residues long.

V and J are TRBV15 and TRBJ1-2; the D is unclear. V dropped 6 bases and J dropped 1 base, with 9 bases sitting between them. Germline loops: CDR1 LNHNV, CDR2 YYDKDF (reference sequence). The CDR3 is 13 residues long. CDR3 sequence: CATRVDGNYGYTF. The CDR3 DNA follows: TGTGCCACCAGAGTGGACGGTAACTATGGCTACACCTTC.

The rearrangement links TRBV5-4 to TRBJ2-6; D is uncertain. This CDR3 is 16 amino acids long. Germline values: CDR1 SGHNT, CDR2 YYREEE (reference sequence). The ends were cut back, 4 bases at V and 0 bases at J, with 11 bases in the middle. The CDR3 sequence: CASSRASSSGANVLTF. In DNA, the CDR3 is TGTGCCAGCAGCCGTGCTTCTAGCTCTGGGGCCAACGTCCTGACTTTC. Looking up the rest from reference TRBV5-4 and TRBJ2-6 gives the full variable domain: ETGVTQSPTHLIKTRGQQVTLRCSSQSGHNTVSWYQQALGQGPQFIFQYYREEENGRGNFPPRFSGLQFPNYSSELNVNALELDDSALYLCASSRASSSGANVLTFGAGSRLTVL.

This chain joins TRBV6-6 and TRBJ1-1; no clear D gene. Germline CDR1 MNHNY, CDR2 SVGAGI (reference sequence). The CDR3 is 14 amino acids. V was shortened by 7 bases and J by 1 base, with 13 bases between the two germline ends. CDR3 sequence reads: CASTERAANTEAFF. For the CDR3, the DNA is TGTGCCAGCACCGAACGGGCGGCGAACACTGAAGCTTTCTTT.

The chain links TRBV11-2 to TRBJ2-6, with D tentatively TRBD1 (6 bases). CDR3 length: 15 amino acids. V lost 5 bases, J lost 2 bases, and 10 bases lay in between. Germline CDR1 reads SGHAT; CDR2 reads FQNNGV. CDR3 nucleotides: TGTGCCAGCAGCCCTAGGGGGACTGGGGCCAACGTCCTGACTTTC. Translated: CASSPRGTGANVLTF. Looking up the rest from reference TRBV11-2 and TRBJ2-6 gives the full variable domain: EAGVAQSPRYKIIEKRQSVAFWCNPISGHATLYWYQQILGQGPKLLIQFQNNGVVDDSQLPKDRFSAERLKGVDSTLKIQPAKLEDSAVYLCASSPRGTGANVLTFGAGSRLTVL.

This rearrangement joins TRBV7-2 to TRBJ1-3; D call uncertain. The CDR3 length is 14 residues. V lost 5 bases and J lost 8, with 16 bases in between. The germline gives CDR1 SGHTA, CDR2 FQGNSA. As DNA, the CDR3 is TGTGCCAGCAGCCCCTTACTCCGTCCGGACACCATATATTTT. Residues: CASSPLLRPDTIYF.